This T cell receptor beta chain stems from a study of spatial heterogeneity in lung cancer. Across the whole study: Consistently, beta-chain sequences turned up in larger numbers than alpha-chain sequences did.

Germline V lookup: CDR1 LGHDT, CDR2 YNNKEL (reference sequence). The CDR3 runs 16 residues. Trimming pared 1 base from V and 2 bases from J, leaving 9 bases between. This clonotype is categorized as medium-sized. Every molecule of TCR cDNA had its own unique molecular identifier. TCRdb fed the 5' RACE reads into MiXCR, producing one record per CDR3 protein. This repertoire shows around 2,500 distinct CDR3 sequences, 8.5% to 9% found once; its top ten account for roughly 21%. Time point described: sample taken at primary tumor resection. Samples came from about 72 TRACERx patients with untreated early-stage lung cancer.

The sequence came from a female donor with early-stage non-small cell lung cancer. The gene calls are TRBV3-1 and TRBJ1-6; D perhaps matches TRBD1 (6 bases). This specimen consisted of normal lung tissue next to the tumor, obtained at surgery. DNA of the CDR3: TGTGCCAGCAGCCAAGTACCAGGGGCCTATAATTCACCCCTCCACTTT. This codes for CASSQVPGAYNSPLHF.